These 14 T cell receptor beta chains originate from one sample sequenced in a study of beta chain features in type 1 diabetes. General study results and limits: Type 1 diabetes patients had moderately but significantly shorter TCRB CDR3s in all four CD4+ subsets.

The authors reverse transcribed all of the isolated RNA, so sequencing captured expressed TCRB transcripts. The data were produced by immunoSEQ multiplex PCR, yet TCRdb's version contains in-frame clones alone and is incomplete. Here the sample spans roughly 340,000 clones, about 12% being singletons. What these receptors recognize is not known. What was sequenced was naive CD4+ T cells from blood. All receptors come from a woman aged 18 to 35 with type 1 diabetes.

This clone was seen once. The chain uses TRBV9 and TRBJ1-2; D perhaps matches TRBD1 (6 bases). The CDR3 has 14 amino acids. Trimming removed 2 bases at V and 7 bases at J, with 15 bases between. CDR1 is SGDLS and CDR2 is YYNGEE in the germline V gene. DNA of the CDR3: TGTGCCAGCAGCGTCCTCCAAGGGGGGGGTGGCTACACCTTC. This gives the protein CASSVLQGGGGYTF.

The chain has TRBV25-1 and TRBJ2-5; D gene ambiguous. Trimming removed 5 bases from V and 2 bases from J, with 6 bases in between. CDR3 length: 12 residues. Germline CDR1 and CDR2: MGHDK and SYGVNS. CDR3 protein: CASSPRQETQYF. The CDR3 nucleotides are TGTGCCAGCAGTCCCCGGCAAGAGACCCAGTACTTC.

Notes on this clone: This specimen includes other DNA sequences encoding the same CDR3. This chain uses TRBV20-1 with TRBJ1-2, with D unresolved. The V gene's germline CDR1 is DFQATT and CDR2 SNEGSKA (reference sequence). The CDR3 sequence is 11 residues long. The V and J ends lost 3 bases and 4 bases respectively, with 6 bases between them. The CDR3 here is CSASTGYGYTF. The CDR3 DNA is TGCAGTGCTAGCACGGGCTATGGCTACACCTTC.

This clone occurred a few times. This sequence joins TRBV5-1 and TRBJ2-2; TRBD1 agrees at 8 bases. The V and J ends lost 4 bases and 11 bases, in that order; junction bases with no gene match: 7. The CDR3 extends over 13 amino acids. Germline CDR1 SGHRS, CDR2 YFSETQ. CDR3 sequence reads: CASSADRAFELFF. The CDR3 DNA is TGCGCCAGCAGCGCGGACAGGGCGTTTGAGCTGTTTTTT.

This clone has a handful of counts. V is TRBV14 and J is TRBJ2-2; tentative D call: TRBD1 (5 bases). The CDR3 is made up of 14 amino acids. Germline V CDR1 and CDR2: SGHDN, FVKESK. V was trimmed by 2 bases and J by 7 bases, leaving 11 bases between them. CDR3 nucleotide sequence: TGTGCCAGCAGCCAAATCCAGGGCGGCGGGGAGCTGTTTTTT. Its protein is CASSQIQGGGELFF.

This chain connects TRBV5-1 to TRBJ2-5; TRBD1 might be the D (5 bases). This CDR3 is built from 14 residues. V was pared by 0 bases and J by 4 bases, with 10 bases between. Germline CDR1 SGHRS, CDR2 YFSETQ. CDR3 DNA sequence: TGCGCCAGCAGCTTGGGGCAGGGAAGAGAGACCCAGTACTTC. Translated: CASSLGQGRETQYF.

This clone was observed once. The chain carries TRBV13 and TRBJ2-3; maybe TRBD1 (6 bases). This CDR3 has 17 amino acids. Germline V CDR1 and CDR2: PRHDT, FYEKMQ (reference sequence). The V gene lost 5 bases and the J gene lost 6 bases, with 24 bases spanning the gap. This CDR3 is CASSRWSASTGGDTQYF. The CDR3 DNA reads TGTGCCAGCAGCCGTTGGTCCGCAAGCACTGGGGGCGATACGCAGTATTTT.

The CDR3 loop reads CASSLRQGWETQYF. CDR3 in DNA: TGTGCCAGCAGCCTTCGACAGGGGTGGGAGACCCAGTACTTC. V usage is TRBV11-2 and J usage is TRBJ2-5; 8 bases match TRBD1. V gave up 5 bases and J gave up 5 bases; unmatched junction bases: 7. The CDR3 consists of 14 residues. CDR1 is SGHAT, CDR2 FQNNGV, per germline.

This chain links TRBV6-6 with TRBJ1-2; D gene ambiguous. V was trimmed by 0 bases and J by 4 bases, leaving 12 bases between them. The CDR3 totals 15 residues. Germline V gene data show CDR1 as MNHNY and CDR2 as SVGAGI (reference sequence). The CDR3 DNA reads as TGTGCCAGCAGTTACTCAGCCGATCCCACCTATGGCTACACCTTC. Residues: CASSYSADPTYGYTF.

The chain employs TRBV5-1 and TRBJ2-6; a possible D gene is TRBD1 (6 bases). The CDR3 length is 15 residues. V was pared by 5 bases and J by 2 bases, with 11 bases between. CDR1 and CDR2 (germline): SGHRS, YFSETQ. The CDR3 loop reads CASRTGPPGANVLTF. DNA for the CDR3: TGCGCCAGCAGAACAGGGCCCCCTGGGGCCAACGTCCTGACTTTC.

The V call is TRBV7-9, the J call TRBJ1-2; the D is unclear. Per the germline V gene, CDR1 is SEHNR and CDR2 is FQNEAQ (reference sequence). CDR3 length: 11 residues. The V end lost 5 bases, the J end lost 7 bases, and 8 bases lay between the germline ends. CDR3 sequence reads: CASSIGVGYTF. The CDR3 region has the DNA TGTGCCAGCAGCATCGGTGTTGGCTACACCTTC.

The chain uses TRBV7-6 and TRBJ2-5; D is possibly TRBD2 (5 bases). Looked up from germline, CDR1 is SGHVS and CDR2 is FNYEAQ. The ends were cut back, 1 base at V and 2 bases at J, with 8 bases in the middle. The CDR3 extends over 14 amino acids. The CDR3 spells CASSLGTVQETQYF. DNA of the CDR3: TGTGCCAGCAGCTTAGGGACTGTTCAAGAGACCCAGTACTTC.

Points on this clone: A read error may produce the germline difference seen at one junction end. The chain joins TRBV6-6 to TRBJ1-2; a weak D match, TRBD1 (5 bases). CDR3 length equals 14 residues. Germline CDR1 and CDR2: MNHNY and SVGAGI (reference sequence). The CDR3, as DNA: TGTGCCAGCAGTTTGAGGACAAGGGAATTGGCCCCATACTTC. As protein: CASSLRTRELAPYF.

This clone turned up a few times. The CDR3 loop reads CASSRRDRDTDTQYF. As DNA, the CDR3 is TGTGCCAGCTCACGCCGGGACAGAGACACAGATACGCAGTATTTT. V and J are TRBV18 and TRBJ2-3, with TRBD1 identical over 7 bases. Germline loops: CDR1 KGHSH, CDR2 LQKENI. V lost 4 bases, J lost 2 bases, and 6 bases stayed unmatched. The CDR3 length is 15 residues. Full variable domain (missing parts from reference TRBV18 and TRBJ2-3): NAGVMQNPRHLVRRRGQEARLRCSPMKGHSHVYWYRQLPEEGLKFMVYLQKENIIDESGMPKERFSAEFPKEGPSILRIQQVVRGDSAAYFCASSRRDRDTDTQYFGPGTRLTVL.